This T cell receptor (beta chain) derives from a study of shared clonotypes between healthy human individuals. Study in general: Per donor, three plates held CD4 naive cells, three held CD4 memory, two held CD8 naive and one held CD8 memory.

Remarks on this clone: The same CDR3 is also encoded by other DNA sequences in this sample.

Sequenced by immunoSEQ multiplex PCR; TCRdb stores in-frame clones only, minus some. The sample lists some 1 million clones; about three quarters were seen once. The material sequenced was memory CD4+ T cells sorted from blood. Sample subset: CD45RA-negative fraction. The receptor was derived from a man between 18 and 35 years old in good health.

The DNA of the CDR3 is TGCGCCAGCAGCTTGGGTGGGACTGCCTCCTACGAGCAGTACTTC. As protein: CASSLGGTASYEQYF. This chain joins TRBV5-1 and TRBJ2-7; D is perhaps TRBD2 (6 bases). Germline CDR1 is SGHRS and CDR2 is YFSETQ. Trimming shortened V by 0 bases and J by 0 bases, and 10 bases separated the two germline ends. This CDR3 spans 15 amino acids.